Following are 32 T cell receptor beta chains from one sample sequenced in a study of cytomegalovirus exposure and HLA in healthy donors. Here immunoSEQ multiplex PCR was the method, and the copy in TCRdb shows in-frame clones only, minus some. The profile shows approximately 120,000 clones, over 90% of them singletons. Sequencing was carried out using PBMCs. The source is a woman younger than 35 in good health and CMV-seronegative.

The chain couples TRBV18 to TRBJ1-3, with 9 nucleotides matching TRBD1. Germline loops: CDR1 KGHSH, CDR2 LQKENI. The V gene end was trimmed by 3 bases and the J gene end by 1 base; junction bases not matched to a gene: 4. This CDR3 is 16 amino acids long. CDR3 in amino acids: CASSPGTGRSGNTIYF. The CDR3 bases are TGTGCCAGCTCACCCGGGACAGGGCGATCTGGAAACACCATATATTTT.

The chain uses TRBV7-9 and TRBJ2-3; tentatively, D is TRBD2 (5 bases). V shed 1 base and J shed 2 bases, with 10 bases lying between them. The CDR3 is 15 amino acids. In germline, CDR1 is SEHNR, CDR2 FQNEAQ (reference sequence). This chain's CDR3 is CASSLGSGITDTQYF. The CDR3 DNA reads TGTGCCAGCAGCTTAGGGAGCGGCATCACAGATACGCAGTATTTT.

The chain combines TRBV7-3 with TRBJ2-1; 7 bases agree with TRBD1. The CDR3 extends over 13 amino acids. From germline, CDR1 is SGHTA and CDR2 FQGTGA. V was clipped by 2 bases and J by 6 bases; unmatched bases: 1. CDR3 in amino acids: CASSLGDSNEQFF. CDR3 in DNA: TGTGCCAGCAGCTTAGGGGACAGCAATGAGCAGTTCTTC.

V usage is TRBV5-1 and J usage is TRBJ1-2; 8 nucleotides agree with TRBD1. Trimming at V came to 0 bases and at J to 5 bases, leaving 0 bases not matched to a gene. The CDR3 is made up of 13 amino acids. Germline CDR1 reads SGHRS; CDR2 reads YFSETQ. The CDR3 region has the DNA TGCGCCAGCAGCTTGGGGACAGGGTATGGCTACACCTTC. As protein: CASSLGTGYGYTF.

V and J are TRBV10-3 and TRBJ2-5, with 8 bases aligning to TRBD1. In germline, CDR1 is ENHRY, CDR2 SYGVKD. The CDR3 loop spans 13 amino acids. Trimming removed 9 bases from V and 0 bases from J; junction bases left unmatched: 3. The CDR3 region is CAIGQGNQETQYF. The CDR3 DNA reads TGTGCCATTGGACAGGGCAACCAAGAGACCCAGTACTTC.

The V and J genes are TRBV4-2 and TRBJ1-4, with 8 bases fitting TRBD1. Germline V CDR1 and CDR2: LGHNA, YNFKEQ. The trim removed 3 bases at V and 0 bases at J, leaving 6 bases unmatched. This CDR3 spans 17 amino acids. The CDR3 reads CASSQGQDPATNEKLFF. CDR3 DNA: TGTGCCAGCAGCCAGGGACAGGACCCGGCAACTAATGAAAAACTGTTTTTT.

This clone has only one observation. J is TRBJ2-2 and V is TRBV7-9, with 9 bases fitting TRBD2. J gave up 8 bases and V 5 bases, and 9 bases lay outside the gene matches. This CDR3 contains 15 residues. Germline CDR1 is SEHNR and CDR2 is FQNEAQ (reference sequence). As DNA, the CDR3 is TGTGCCAGCAGCGGAACCGGGACTAGCAGGGGGGAGCTGTTTTTT. Its translation: CASSGTGTSRGELFF.

This clone was observed once. The chain links TRBV7-8 to TRBJ2-2; D is possibly TRBD1 (6 bases). Germline loops: CDR1 SGHVS, CDR2 FQNEAQ. Trimming left V 0 bases short and J 0 bases short, with 14 bases between. The CDR3 loop spans 18 amino acids. DNA for the CDR3: TGTGCCAGCAGCTTAGCGATCTACAGGGTCGCGAACACCGGGGAGCTGTTTTTT. Amino acid sequence: CASSLAIYRVANTGELFF.

The V call is TRBV9, the J call TRBJ2-5; tentative D call: TRBD2 (5 bases). Gene TRBJ2-7 matches the end of the DNA better, so the J call may be wrong. There are 13 residues in the CDR3. Germline CDR1 reads SGDLS; CDR2 reads YYNGEE. The CDR3 here is CASSGSVQNEQYF. The CDR3 nucleotides read TGTGCCAGCAGCGGTAGCGTACAGAACGAGCAGTACTTC.

The rearrangement uses TRBV6-4 and TRBJ2-1; the match to TRBD2 covers 11 bases. The trim removed 3 bases at V and 7 bases at J, leaving 5 bases unmatched. Germline V CDR1 and CDR2: MRHNA, SNTAGT. The CDR3 is 15 residues long. The CDR3 DNA follows: TGTGCCAGCAGTGAGACTAGCGGGAATTGGAATGAGCAGTTCTTC. Translation gives CASSETSGNWNEQFF.

The chain is built from TRBV5-1 and TRBJ2-2; D might be TRBD1 (7 bases). Germline CDR1 and CDR2: SGHRS and YFSETQ. The CDR3 sequence is 15 residues long. With 1 base removed from V and 3 bases from J, the gap between germline ends came to 10 bases. The CDR3 loop reads CASSLSGGYTGELFF. The DNA of the CDR3 is TGCGCCAGCAGCTTGTCAGGGGGGTACACCGGGGAGCTGTTTTTT.

This chain connects TRBV5-1 to TRBJ2-1; weak D call: TRBD1 (6 bases). Trimming left V 2 bases short and J 6 bases short, with 15 bases between. Per the germline V gene, CDR1 is SGHRS and CDR2 is YFSETQ. The CDR3 length is 15 residues. The CDR3 DNA reads as TGCGCCAGCAGCTTCCAGCAGGGGCCCATCAATGAGCAGTTCTTC. Its translation is CASSFQQGPINEQFF.

The V and J genes are TRBV7-3 and TRBJ2-1; 12 bases align to TRBD2. Germline trimming cut 5 bases from V and 8 bases from J; bases unmatched to any gene: 10. CDR1 SGHTA and CDR2 FQGTGA come from the germline V gene. CDR3 length: 16 amino acids. Written as DNA, the CDR3 is TGTGCCAGCAGCCCCCGGACTAGCGGGACGGTTGATGAGCAGTTCTTC. It translates to CASSPRTSGTVDEQFF.

This clone was seen once. V is TRBV18 and J is TRBJ2-7; 7 nucleotides match TRBD1. The CDR3 has 15 residues. Unmatched junction bases numbered 7, after V lost 2 bases and J lost 3 bases. Per germline, CDR1 KGHSH and CDR2 LQKENI. The CDR3 coding sequence is TGTGCCAGCTCACCAAATGGACAGGCCTACTACGAGCAGTACTTC. Translating gives CASSPNGQAYYEQYF.

This rearrangement joins TRBV6-6 to TRBJ2-2; TRBD1 is a possible D gene (5 bases). CDR1 and CDR2 from the germline V gene are MNHNY and SVGAGI (reference sequence). V dropped 0 bases and J dropped 6 bases, with 8 bases sitting between them. This CDR3 comprises 14 residues. This chain's CDR3 is CASSYSRVAGELFF. Here the CDR3 DNA reads TGTGCCAGCAGTTACTCCAGGGTGGCCGGGGAGCTGTTTTTT.

CDR3: CASSELRGGATDTQYF. As DNA, the CDR3 is TGTGCCAGCAGTGAACTGCGCGGGGGGGCCACAGATACGCAGTATTTT. This sequence joins TRBV2 and TRBJ2-3; the match to TRBD2 covers 9 bases. The V gene's germline CDR1 is SNHLY and CDR2 FYNNEI. Germline trimming cut 2 bases from V and 2 bases from J; bases unmatched to any gene: 5. The CDR3 consists of 16 residues.

This rearrangement joins TRBV7-2 to TRBJ2-7, with D perhaps TRBD1 (5 bases). The V and J ends lost 5 bases and 2 bases respectively, with 10 bases between them. The germline CDR1 and CDR2 sequences are SGHTA and FQGNSA. This CDR3 is 13 amino acids long. DNA of the CDR3: TGTGCCAGCAGCCGAGACAGTACCTACGAGCAGTACTTC. This encodes CASSRDSTYEQYF.

This chain connects TRBV27 to TRBJ2-5, with TRBD2 matching 10 bases. CDR1 and CDR2 from the germline V gene are MNHEY and SMNVEV (reference sequence). Trimming at V came to 0 bases and at J to 5 bases, leaving 6 bases not matched to a gene. The CDR3 sequence is 16 residues long. DNA for the CDR3: TGTGCCAGCAGTTTATCTCCAGCGGGAGGGCTGGAGACCCAGTACTTC. Translating it yields CASSLSPAGGLETQYF.

The chain links TRBV6-5 to TRBJ1-2; 8 bases agree with TRBD1. Looked up from germline, CDR1 is MNHEY and CDR2 is SVGAGI. Losses at the gene ends were 5 bases for V and 3 bases for J; bases not matched to a gene: 2. The CDR3 runs to 13 residues. CDR3 region: CASSRQGHYGYTF. The DNA of the CDR3 is TGTGCCAGCAGTCGACAGGGGCACTATGGCTACACCTTC.

The genes are TRBV19 and TRBJ2-3; 9 bases map to TRBD2. The CDR3 consists of 16 residues. The germline V gene has CDR1 LNHDA and CDR2 SQIVND (reference sequence). Trimming removed 7 bases from V and 0 bases from J; junction bases left unmatched: 8. CDR3 loop: CASTSGDAYSTDTQYF. CDR3 DNA: TGTGCCAGTACTAGCGGGGACGCATATAGCACAGATACGCAGTATTTT.

V is TRBV6-1 and J is TRBJ1-1; D is undetermined. There are 14 residues in the CDR3. From germline, CDR1 is MNHNS and CDR2 SASEGT. V shed 5 bases and J shed 6 bases, with 16 bases lying between them. As DNA, the CDR3 is TGTGCCAGCAGTCCCATTGGGAGGGCCGCTGAAGCTTTCTTT. This sequence encodes CASSPIGRAAEAFF.

The sample holds a few counts of this clone. This chain connects TRBV19 to TRBJ1-2, with 7 bases fitting TRBD1. The V segment lost 6 bases and the J segment 7 bases; nucleotides outside the gene matches: 11. This CDR3 is built from 14 residues. The germline gives CDR1 LNHDA, CDR2 SQIVND (reference sequence). CDR3 nucleotide sequence: TGTGCCAGTAGCCGATCCGGGACAGACCTTGGCTACACCTTC. As protein: CASSRSGTDLGYTF. Full variable domain (rest looked up from reference TRBV19 and TRBJ1-2): DGGITQSPKYLFRKEGQNVTLSCEQNLNHDAMYWYRQDPGQGLRLIYYSQIVNDFQKGDIAEGYSVSREKKESFPLTVTSAQKNPTAFYLCASSRSGTDLGYTFGSGTRLTVV.

The chain uses TRBV19 and TRBJ2-1, with 10 positions matching TRBD2. V lost 3 bases and J lost 7; bases outside the gene matches: 9. The CDR3 has 16 residues. CDR1 and CDR2 (germline): LNHDA, SQIVND (reference sequence). CDR3 sequence reads: CASSIHPSGGWNEQFF. CDR3 DNA: TGTGCCAGTAGTATTCACCCTAGCGGGGGTTGGAATGAGCAGTTCTTC.

V gene TRBV15 combines with J gene TRBJ1-2; 8 bases map to TRBD1. From germline, CDR1 is LNHNV and CDR2 YYDKDF (reference sequence). The ends lost 0 bases at V and 4 bases at J; junction bases unmatched: 4. The CDR3 length is 15 residues. CDR3 protein: CATSRDGTGSYGYTF. CDR3 bases: TGTGCCACCAGCAGAGATGGGACAGGCTCCTATGGCTACACCTTC.

The CDR3 spells CGTIGGTLGDTEAFF. The CDR3 region has the DNA TGTGGTACGATAGGGGGAACCCTGGGGGACACTGAAGCTTTCTTT. The chain joins TRBV6-1 to TRBJ1-1, with TRBD1 as a possible D gene (6 bases). This CDR3 is 15 amino acids long. Germline CDR1 and CDR2: MNHNS and SASEGT.

This clone was seen once. The chain recombines TRBV7-9 with TRBJ2-3; D is perhaps TRBD2 (6 bases). The germline V gene has CDR1 SEHNR and CDR2 FQNEAQ (reference sequence). CDR3 size: 15 residues. The ends were cut back, 4 bases at V and 2 bases at J, with 13 bases in the middle. CDR3: CASSSRSGYTDTQYF. The CDR3 DNA is TGTGCCAGCAGCTCCCGGAGCGGGTACACAGATACGCAGTATTTT. The full variable domain, with the rest looked up from reference TRBV7-9 and TRBJ2-3, is DTGVSQNPRHKITKRGQNVTFRCDPISEHNRLYWYRQTLGQGPEFLTYFQNEAQLEKSRLLSDRFSAERPKGSFSTLEIQRTEQGDSAMYLCASSSRSGYTDTQYFGPGTRLTVL.

The gene calls are TRBV18 and TRBJ1-5, with a weak D call TRBD1 (6 bases). The CDR3 sequence is 15 residues long. Germline-derived CDR1 and CDR2 are KGHSH and LQKENI. Trimming removed 6 bases at V and 2 bases at J, with 14 bases between. This CDR3 reads CASSSTGSGNQPQHF. The CDR3 DNA reads TGTGCCAGCTCGTCAACAGGGAGCGGCAATCAGCCCCAGCATTTT.

The chain uses TRBV10-2 and TRBJ2-7, with unresolved D. Looked up from germline, CDR1 is WSHSY and CDR2 is SAAADI. Trimming took off 6 bases at V and 3 bases at J, with 6 bases between the two ends. The CDR3 is 11 amino acids. Written as DNA, the CDR3 is TGCGCCAGCAGCCCCAGCTACGAGCAGTACTTC. The encoded protein is CASSPSYEQYF.

This clone showed up just once. The chain employs TRBV27 and TRBJ2-2; D is uncertain. The CDR3 length is 15 residues. Trimming shortened V by 4 bases and J by 0 bases, and 9 bases separated the two germline ends. The V gene's germline CDR1 is MNHEY and CDR2 SMNVEV (reference sequence). The CDR3 DNA is TGTGCCAGCAGTTACGGTTTCCCGAACACCGGGGAGCTGTTTTTT. This sequence encodes CASSYGFPNTGELFF.

V usage is TRBV30 and J usage is TRBJ1-1, with 11 bases fitting TRBD1. The J segment lost 4 bases and the V segment lost 4 bases, leaving 2 bases of the junction unmatched. CDR1 GTSNPN and CDR2 SVGIG come from the germline V gene (reference sequence). This CDR3 spans 13 amino acids. CDR3 bases: TGTGCCTGGACCGGACAGGGGGCCACTGAAGCTTTCTTT. Its translation is CAWTGQGATEAFF.

This clone was seen a handful of times. The chain uses TRBV2 and TRBJ2-7, with D perhaps TRBD2 (5 bases). V was pared by 7 bases and J by 5 bases, with 18 bases between. Germline V gives CDR1 SNHLY, CDR2 FYNNEI. The length of the CDR3 is 14 residues. The CDR3 sequence: CASMQTTSSHEQYF. CDR3 in DNA: TGTGCCAGCATGCAGACTACTAGTTCCCACGAGCAGTACTTC.

The count of this clone is one. The V gene is TRBV9, the J gene TRBJ2-2; 7 bases are shared with TRBD1. Germline trimming cut 0 bases from V and 5 bases from J; bases unmatched to any gene: 7. The CDR3 is made up of 16 amino acids. The V gene's germline CDR1 is SGDLS and CDR2 YYNGEE. The CDR3 DNA follows: TGTGCCAGCAGCGTAGAAAGGTTACAGGGGACCGGGGAGCTGTTTTTT. This sequence encodes CASSVERLQGTGELFF. Variable domain in full (rest from reference TRBV9 and TRBJ2-2): DSGVTQTPKHLITATGQRVTLRCSPRSGDLSVYWYQQSLDQGLQFLIQYYNGEERAKGNILERFSAQQFPDLHSELNLSSLELGDSALYFCASSVERLQGTGELFFGEGSRLTVL.